These 5 T cell receptor beta chains originate from one sample sequenced in a study of technical replicates of blood from a handful of donors. The method was immunoSEQ multiplex PCR; TCRdb's version includes in-frame clones alone and lacks a portion of them. The sample shows roughly 85,000 clones, 94% of them seen only once. Material: T cells isolated from PBMCs. Receptors originate from a human donor in good health.

CDR3 nucleotides: TGTGCCAGCAGTGTACAGGGTCCCTTCGATACGCAGTATTTT. It yields the protein CASSVQGPFDTQYF. The V and J genes are TRBV28 and TRBJ2-3; tentatively, D is TRBD1 (6 bases). From germline, CDR1 is MDHEN and CDR2 SYDVKM. The CDR3 covers 14 residues. Trimming shortened V by 5 bases and J by 6 bases, and 15 bases separated the two germline ends.

This rearrangement joins TRBV5-1 to TRBJ2-2; 11 bases are a match to TRBD2. Germline V gene sequence: CDR1 SGHRS, CDR2 YFSETQ. The CDR3 runs to 17 residues. V was pared by 1 base and J by 7 bases, with 9 bases of the junction left unmatched. CDR3 in amino acids: CASSLRSSGGPGGELFF. DNA for the CDR3: TGCGCCAGCAGCTTGCGGTCTAGCGGGGGGCCGGGCGGGGAGCTGTTTTTT.

The chain combines TRBV18 with TRBJ1-1, with no clear D. CDR3 length: 13 residues. V was shortened by 3 bases and J by 11 bases, with 16 bases between the two germline ends. Germline CDR1 KGHSH, CDR2 LQKENI. CDR3 DNA sequence: TGTGCCAGCTCACCGCCCGCGAGACTTGGGGCTTTCTTT. It is translated as CASSPPARLGAFF.

The gene calls are TRBV5-6 and TRBJ2-7; tentative D call: TRBD2 (7 bases). This CDR3 contains 15 residues. The V gene's germline CDR1 is SGHDT and CDR2 YYEEEE. V lost 6 bases and J lost 5, with 21 bases in between. The chain's CDR3 is CASTRRGRREHEQYF. In DNA form, the CDR3 reads TGTGCCAGCACCAGGAGGGGGAGGCGGGAGCACGAGCAGTACTTC.

This chain joins TRBV4-1 and TRBJ2-1; D uncertain. Germline CDR1 reads MGHRA; CDR2 reads YSYEKL. Trimming pared 2 bases from V and 6 bases from J, leaving 2 bases between. This CDR3 comprises 11 residues. CDR3 sequence: CASSQRNEQFF. The CDR3 DNA sequence: TGCGCCAGCAGCCAACGCAATGAGCAGTTCTTC.